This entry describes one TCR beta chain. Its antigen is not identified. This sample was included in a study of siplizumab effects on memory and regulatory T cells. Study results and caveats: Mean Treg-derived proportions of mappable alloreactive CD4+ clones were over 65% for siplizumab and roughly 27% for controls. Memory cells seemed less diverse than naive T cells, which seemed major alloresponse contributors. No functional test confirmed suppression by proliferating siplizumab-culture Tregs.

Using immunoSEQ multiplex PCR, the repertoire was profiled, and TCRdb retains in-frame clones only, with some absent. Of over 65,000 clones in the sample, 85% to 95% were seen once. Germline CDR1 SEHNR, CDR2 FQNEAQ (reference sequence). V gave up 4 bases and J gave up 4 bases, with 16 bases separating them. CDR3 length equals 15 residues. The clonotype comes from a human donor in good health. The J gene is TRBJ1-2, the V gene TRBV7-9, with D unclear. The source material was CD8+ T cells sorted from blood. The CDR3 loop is CASSYLTDHPYGYTF. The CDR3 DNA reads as TGTGCCAGCAGCTACCTGACGGATCATCCCTATGGCTACACCTTC. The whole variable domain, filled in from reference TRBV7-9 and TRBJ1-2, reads DTGVSQNPRHKITKRGQNVTFRCDPISEHNRLYWYRQTLGQGPEFLTYFQNEAQLEKSRLLSDRFSAERPKGSFSTLEIQRTEQGDSAMYLCASSYLTDHPYGYTFGSGTRLTVV.